The rows below give T cell receptor beta chains drawn from one sample of a study of monozygotic twins with inflammatory bowel disease. TCRdb reworked the 5' RACE reads into one entry per CDR3 protein, no DNA. The sample data list approximately 200,000 distinct CDR3 sequences. The specimen sequenced was blood. The source of these receptors is a human donor with ulcerative colitis or Crohn's disease, or a healthy co-twin of an affected twin (not recorded which). The CDR3 runs from the conserved cysteine through the conserved F or W. Fields, in order: CDR3 protein, V gene, J gene.

CDR3: CSAELARISEQYF
V: TRBV20-1
J: TRBJ2-7

CDR3: CASSFEGGELFF
V: TRBV12-3/TRBV12-4
J: TRBJ2-2

CDR3: CASKGTGGNSPLHF
V: TRBV25-1
J: TRBJ1-6

CDR3: CSVEDRGQETQYF
V: TRBV29-1
J: TRBJ2-5

CDR3: CASSRDRGTINEQFF
V: TRBV7-2
J: TRBJ2-1

CDR3: CASSPPVASGNTGELFF
V: TRBV18
J: TRBJ2-2

CDR3: CASTPGGGRGEAFF
V: TRBV12-3/TRBV12-4
J: TRBJ1-1

CDR3: CASKGNYGDGYGYTF
V: TRBV6-1
J: TRBJ1-2

CDR3: CASSHGGNPQETQYF
V: TRBV14
J: TRBJ2-5

CDR3: CSASLGGGSGELFF
V: TRBV20-1
J: TRBJ2-2

CDR3: CASSPYVGELFF
V: TRBV7-3
J: TRBJ2-2

CDR3: CASSNLPGLVTNEQFF
V: TRBV3-1
J: TRBJ2-1

CDR3: CASSGASGRANEQFF
V: TRBV2
J: TRBJ2-1

CDR3: CSARGSGANVLTF
V: TRBV20-1
J: TRBJ2-6

CDR3: CASSERQRGPYGYTF
V: TRBV6-1
J: TRBJ1-2

CDR3: CASTLGFQGPIETQYF
V: TRBV5-1
J: TRBJ2-5

CDR3: CSGRRVGTEAFF
V: TRBV29-1
J: TRBJ1-1

CDR3: CASSFPTRVEQFF
V: TRBV28
J: TRBJ2-1

CDR3: CSAGDEGQGVYEQYF
V: TRBV20-1
J: TRBJ2-7

CDR3: CAIRTASGGPNTGELFF
V: TRBV10-3
J: TRBJ2-2

CDR3: CASSWSGRGNEQFF
V: TRBV5-1
J: TRBJ2-1

CDR3: CAWNPGKTVAFF
V: TRBV30
J: TRBJ1-1

CDR3: CASSILGLAGNTGELFF
V: TRBV27
J: TRBJ2-2

CDR3: CASSQGEPHSYNEQFF
V: TRBV4-1
J: TRBJ2-1

CDR3: CASSSRDQTDEKLFF
V: TRBV28
J: TRBJ1-4

CDR3: CASSYRIGSSNEKLFF
V: TRBV6-5
J: TRBJ1-4

CDR3: CASSLLGSGETQYF
V: TRBV5-1
J: TRBJ2-5